These 2 T cell receptor beta chains share one sample of origin, sequenced in a study of blood T cells in healthy people across ages. Combining a sample-barcoded 5' primer with a J-beta primer mix, a second PCR ran for roughly 7 to 12 cycles. TCRdb processed the 5' RACE reads anew with MiXCR; each CDR3 protein has one entry. The profile shows over 500,000 distinct CDR3 sequences, about 25% of them singletons. These same data were also listed under a study on T cells of mothers and their children.

Sequencing was done on a sample of blood. The source is a boy aged 2-15 years in good health.

The chain is built from TRBV18 and TRBJ1-4; D call uncertain. CDR1 KGHSH and CDR2 LQKENI come from the germline V gene. This CDR3 comprises 15 residues. V was cut by 0 bases and J by 6 bases, with 11 bases left in between. CDR3 nucleotide sequence: TGTGCCAGCTCACCACCGATGGGGTCCCATGAAAAACTGTTTTTT. Amino acid sequence: CASSPPMGSHEKLFF.

This clonotype was recorded a few times. The gene calls are TRBV6-5 and TRBJ1-1, with D perhaps matching TRBD1 (5 bases). This CDR3 has 13 residues. Germline values: CDR1 MNHEY, CDR2 SVGAGI. V was shortened by 0 bases and J by 11 bases, with 13 bases between the two germline ends. As DNA, the CDR3 is TGTGCCAGCAGTTACTCGTCGGGGCAGGCGGCTTTCTTT. Its protein is CASSYSSGQAAFF.